These 32 T cell receptor beta chains were sequenced from one sample in a study of blood T cell repertoires in COVID-19. TCRdb keeps only in-frame clones here, not all; method: immunoSEQ multiplex PCR. The sample carries some 210,000 clones, approximately 80% recorded once. The sequenced material came from PBMCs or T cells enriched from blood (not recorded which). Receptors were obtained from a man aged 25-40 years with acute COVID-19.

The V call is TRBV5-4, the J call TRBJ2-3; TRBD2 might be the D (7 bases). V gave up 0 bases and J gave up 1 base, with 15 bases separating them. The CDR3 spans 17 residues. Germline values: CDR1 SGHNT, CDR2 YYREEE (reference sequence). CDR3 sequence: CASSLARRGPGTDTQYF. The CDR3 DNA reads TGTGCCAGCAGCTTGGCGAGGCGGGGGCCTGGCACAGATACGCAGTATTTT.

The rearrangement joins TRBV4-1 to TRBJ2-7; a possible D gene is TRBD1 (6 bases). This CDR3 spans 13 amino acids. The ends were cut back, 4 bases at V and 2 bases at J, with 9 bases in the middle. Germline CDR1 MGHRA, CDR2 YSYEKL. CDR3 amino acids: CASSRQGTYEQYF. The CDR3 DNA follows: TGCGCCAGCAGCCGGCAGGGGACCTACGAGCAGTACTTC.

The chain is built from TRBV5-1 and TRBJ2-2; no clear D gene. V was clipped by 4 bases and J by 6 bases, with 16 bases between them. Germline CDR1 is SGHRS and CDR2 is YFSETQ. This CDR3 comprises 15 residues. The CDR3 here is CASSPHGVDAGELFF. The CDR3, as DNA: TGCGCCAGCAGCCCCCATGGAGTTGACGCCGGGGAGCTGTTTTTT.

The table lists this clone with a count of one. The rearrangement uses TRBV7-3 and TRBJ2-3; D is possibly TRBD1 (6 bases). The CDR3 is 16 amino acids. In germline, CDR1 is SGHTA, CDR2 FQGTGA. V gave up 2 bases and J gave up 2 bases, with 14 bases separating them. CDR3 nucleotide sequence: TGTGCCAGCAGCTTACAGCCGGGACAAACCACAGATACGCAGTATTTT. This translates into CASSLQPGQTTDTQYF.

This clone was picked up one time. This chain links TRBV5-1 with TRBJ2-3; 7 bases line up with TRBD1. The germline V gene encodes CDR1 SGHRS and CDR2 YFSETQ. Germline trimming cut 0 bases from V and 0 bases from J; bases unmatched to any gene: 10. The CDR3 is 18 amino acids. The CDR3 loop reads CASSLGPLNRGSTDTQYF. CDR3 sequence (DNA): TGCGCCAGCAGCTTGGGCCCTTTAAACAGGGGCAGCACAGATACGCAGTATTTT.

This clone came up once. The rearrangement joins TRBV6-1 to TRBJ2-7; no reliable D call. The germline gives CDR1 MNHNS, CDR2 SASEGT. The CDR3 has 12 residues. The V end was cut by 2 bases, the J end by 3 bases, with 5 bases between. The CDR3, as DNA: TGTGCCAGCAGTGAACCTAGCTACGAGCAGTACTTC. This encodes CASSEPSYEQYF.

The rearrangement joins TRBV23-1 to TRBJ1-5, with 9 bases that match TRBD1. TRBV23-1 is treated as an ORF (open reading frame) with a function not yet certain. The CDR3 consists of 21 residues. The V gene end was trimmed by 0 bases and the J gene end by 0 bases; junction bases not matched to a gene: 15. The CDR3 loop is CASSQSCGTGTRSYSNQPQHF. The CDR3 nucleotides are TGCGCCAGCAGTCAATCGTGTGGGACAGGGACAAGGAGCTATAGCAATCAGCCCCAGCATTTT.

This chain connects TRBV30 to TRBJ2-5, with TRBD2 as a possible D gene (5 bases). The CDR3 consists of 12 residues. Germline assignment: CDR1 GTSNPN and CDR2 SVGIG (reference sequence). V dropped 3 bases and J dropped 3 bases, with 8 bases sitting between them. The CDR3 loop is CAWRTGKETQYF. The DNA of the CDR3 is TGTGCCTGGAGGACGGGAAAAGAGACCCAGTACTTC.

This sequence joins TRBV29-1 and TRBJ1-2; 7 nucleotides match TRBD1. CDR1 and CDR2 (germline): SQVTM, ANQGSEA. The CDR3 has 12 residues. V lost 6 bases, J lost 6 bases, and 7 bases stayed unmatched. DNA for the CDR3: TGCAGCGTCACCGGGACAGATAATGGCTACACCTTC. This translates into CSVTGTDNGYTF.

The V and J genes are TRBV4-1 and TRBJ1-4; 9 bases fit TRBD1. J gave up 6 bases and V 4 bases, and 6 bases lay outside the gene matches. Germline loops: CDR1 MGHRA, CDR2 YSYEKL. This CDR3 is built from 15 residues. The CDR3 loop reads CASSLPRTGDEKLFF. DNA for the CDR3: TGCGCCAGCAGCCTTCCGAGGACAGGGGATGAAAAACTGTTTTTT.

This chain uses TRBV9 with TRBJ1-2; TRBD1 agrees at 7 bases. V gave up 2 bases and J gave up 8 bases; unmatched junction bases: 12. CDR3 length equals 15 residues. Germline CDR1 SGDLS, CDR2 YYNGEE. The CDR3 protein is CASSVGDRALWGYTF. CDR3 in DNA: TGTGCCAGCAGCGTGGGCGACAGGGCTCTCTGGGGCTACACCTTC.

The V gene is TRBV3-1 (or the pseudogene TRBV3-2), the J gene TRBJ1-1; TRBD1 matches 7 bases. The CDR3 spans 16 residues. The V and J ends lost 3 bases and 0 bases, in that order; junction bases with no gene match: 7. CDR1 is LGHDT, CDR2 YNNKEL, per germline (reference sequence). The CDR3: CASSQRTGWMNTEAFF. DNA of the CDR3: TGTGCCAGCAGCCAGAGGACAGGCTGGATGAACACTGAAGCTTTCTTT.

The chain recombines TRBV25-1 with TRBJ1-1, with a possible D match to TRBD1 (6 bases). This CDR3 is 15 amino acids long. Germline V gene sequence: CDR1 MGHDK, CDR2 SYGVNS. V was shortened by 3 bases and J by 4 bases, with 15 bases between the two germline ends. Here the CDR3 DNA reads TGTGCCAGCAGTGATCACAGGGCTTCGGGCACTGAAGCTTTCTTT. It codes for CASSDHRASGTEAFF. Variable domain in full (rest from reference TRBV25-1 and TRBJ1-1): EADIYQTPRYLVIGTGKKITLECSQTMGHDKMYWYQQDPGMELHLIHYSYGVNSTEKGDLSSESTVSRIRTEHFPLTLESARPSHTSQYLCASSDHRASGTEAFFGQGTRLTVV.

A remark on this clone: The same CDR3 is also encoded by other DNA sequences in this sample. The chain uses TRBV5-1 and TRBJ1-4, with a weak D call TRBD1 (6 bases). Germline assignment: CDR1 SGHRS and CDR2 YFSETQ. This CDR3 is 13 amino acids long. V was pared by 3 bases and J by 8 bases, with 11 bases between. The CDR3 nucleotides read TGCGCCAGCAGCTCGGGGGGCCGAGAAAAACTGTTTTTT. Translating it yields CASSSGGREKLFF.

This clone has a single count. This chain connects TRBV5-1 to TRBJ1-5; TRBD1 matches at 7 bases. J was trimmed by 7 bases and V by 0 bases; bases with no gene match: 10. Germline CDR1 is SGHRS and CDR2 is YFSETQ. The CDR3 is 16 amino acids. The CDR3 loop is CASSLEGRGQGQPQHF. In nucleotides, the CDR3 is TGCGCCAGCAGCTTGGAGGGTAGGGGGCAAGGGCAGCCCCAGCATTTT.

The rearrangement joins TRBV9 to TRBJ1-6; D remains ambiguous. V was pared by 1 base and J by 2 bases, with 4 bases between. The germline CDR1 and CDR2 sequences are SGDLS and YYNGEE. This CDR3 comprises 14 residues. CDR3 in DNA: TGTGCCAGCAGCGTACAGGCCTATAATTCACCCCTCCACTTT. This encodes CASSVQAYNSPLHF.

CDR3 sequence (DNA): TGTGCCAGCAGTCCAGGGGTTTTTGAGCAGTTCTTC. It yields the protein CASSPGVFEQFF. The chain links TRBV6-2 or TRBV6-3 to TRBJ2-1; perhaps TRBD1 as D (6 bases). The CDR3 length is 12 residues. Trimming took off 5 bases at V and 9 bases at J, with 11 bases between the two ends. Germline-derived CDR1 and CDR2 are MNHEY and SVGEGT.

The rearrangement joins TRBV21-1 to TRBJ1-5; TRBD1 reflects the table's D call only, with no check against the DNA. TRBV21-1 counts as a pseudogene. The CDR3 is 18 amino acids. The CDR3 nucleotides read TGTGCCAGCAGCAAAGCGCTTTTTGAACAGGGGACGGGTCAGCCCCAGCATTTT. Translation: CASSKALFEQGTGQPQHF.

The chain joins TRBV19 to TRBJ2-1; 12 bases fit TRBD1. There are 17 residues in the CDR3. CDR1 LNHDA and CDR2 SQIVND come from the germline V gene (reference sequence). With 3 bases clipped from V and 10 bases from J, the junction kept 13 bases outside the gene matches. In DNA, the CDR3 is TGTGCCAGTAGTATTAGGTACGGGACAGGGGGCGCGGGGGAGCAGTTCTTC. Its protein is CASSIRYGTGGAGEQFF.

This clone has a single count. This sequence joins TRBV6-5 and TRBJ2-5; possible D gene TRBD1, 6 bases. This CDR3 is 15 amino acids long. V gave up 6 bases and J gave up 11 bases, with 25 bases separating them. Per germline, CDR1 MNHEY and CDR2 SVGAGI. In DNA form, the CDR3 reads TGTGCCAGCAGCCACTCTCTGGGGGCGGAGAAGGGTCAGTACTTC. Encoded protein: CASSHSLGAEKGQYF.

As for this clone: A much larger clonotype is one base distant, so this may be a read error. This rearrangement joins TRBV27 to TRBJ1-3; 7 positions agree with TRBD1. Germline values: CDR1 MNHEY, CDR2 SMNVEV (reference sequence). V trimming: 5 bases; J trimming: 2 bases; junction bases outside the gene matches: 3. The length of the CDR3 is 14 residues. The CDR3: CASSPGTAGNTIYF. The CDR3 DNA is TGTGCCAGCAGTCCCGGGACAGCTGGAAACACCATATATTTT.

The CDR3 loop reads CASSTRHRDTGELFF. The CDR3 nucleotides are TGTGCCAGCAGCACCCGACACCGTGACACCGGGGAGCTGTTTTTT. The J gene is TRBJ2-2, the V gene TRBV7-3, with D uncertain. V shed 5 bases and J shed 3 bases, with 13 bases lying between them. CDR1 is SGHTA and CDR2 is FQGTGA in the germline V gene. This CDR3 is 15 amino acids long. Looking up the rest from reference TRBV7-3 and TRBJ2-2 gives the full variable domain: GAGVSQTPSNKVTEKGKYVELRCDPISGHTALYWYRQSLGQGPEFLIYFQGTGAADDSGLPNDRFFAVRPEGSVSTLKIQRTERGDSAVYLCASSTRHRDTGELFFGEGSRLTVL.

In DNA, the CDR3 is TGTGCCAGCAGTTTTGGGCACCAGTACGAGCAGTACTTC. Protein: CASSFGHQYEQYF. J is TRBJ2-7 and V is TRBV27, with D unresolved. V lost 3 bases and J lost 4, with 10 bases in between. Per the germline V gene, CDR1 is MNHEY and CDR2 is SMNVEV (reference sequence). The CDR3 loop spans 13 amino acids.

The chain uses TRBV6-6 and TRBJ2-2; tentative D call: TRBD1 (5 bases). The V gene's germline CDR1 is MNHNY and CDR2 SVGAGI (reference sequence). V was pared by 6 bases and J by 1 base, with 9 bases between. This CDR3 has 14 amino acids. The CDR3 loop is CASRDSRNTGELFF. CDR3 sequence (DNA): TGTGCCAGCAGAGACAGTCGGAACACCGGGGAGCTGTTTTTT.

The gene calls are TRBV12-3 or TRBV12-4 and TRBJ1-6; 8 positions agree with TRBD1. The CDR3 extends over 13 amino acids. V shed 5 bases and J 10 bases; nucleotides not matched to a gene: 4. The CDR3 reads CASSQGAFSPLHF. Here the CDR3 DNA reads TGTGCCAGCAGTCAGGGGGCATTCTCACCCCTCCACTTT.

CDR3 sequence (DNA): TGTGCCAGCAGTTCCCGACAGGGGGCCCTGAACACTGAAGCTTTCTTT. This codes for CASSSRQGALNTEAFF. This chain connects TRBV6-5 to TRBJ1-1, with TRBD1 matching 10 bases. The V and J ends lost 4 bases and 0 bases, in that order; junction bases with no gene match: 5. CDR1 is MNHEY, CDR2 SVGAGI, per germline. This CDR3 spans 16 amino acids.

V is TRBV3-1 (or the pseudogene TRBV3-2) and J is TRBJ1-2; the D gene is possibly TRBD1 (5 bases). Germline values: CDR1 LGHDT, CDR2 YNNKEL (reference sequence). This CDR3 comprises 12 residues. Between the trimmed V and J ends, which lost 5 bases and 4 bases, there was a span of 8 bases. Written as DNA, the CDR3 is TGTGCCAGCAGCGGGGGAGGCTATGGCTACACCTTC. Its translation is CASSGGGYGYTF.

The CDR3 DNA reads TGTGCCAGCAGTGACTCGTTGGGGGCCGGTGGAGATACGCAGTATTTT. Amino acid sequence: CASSDSLGAGGDTQYF. V and J are TRBV2 and TRBJ2-3; maybe TRBD1 (6 bases). CDR1 and CDR2 (germline): SNHLY, FYNNEI. There are 16 residues in the CDR3. V was cut by 3 bases and J by 5 bases, with 18 bases left in between.

The chain recombines TRBV29-1 with TRBJ1-4, with D maybe TRBD1 (5 bases). The CDR3 is made up of 13 amino acids. CDR1 and CDR2 (germline): SQVTM, ANQGSEA. V lost 4 bases to trimming and J lost 8 bases, with 14 bases between them. The CDR3 nucleotides are TGCAGCGTTGGGGGAGGGGAATACGAAAAACTGTTTTTT. Its protein product is CSVGGGEYEKLFF.

This sequence joins TRBV5-1 and TRBJ1-3; the D is unclear. Looked up from germline, CDR1 is SGHRS and CDR2 is YFSETQ. The CDR3 contains 14 residues. V shed 4 bases and J shed 1 base, with 9 bases lying between them. Here the CDR3 DNA reads TGCGCCAGCAGCGCGGGCGGATCTGGAAACACCATATATTTT. Its protein is CASSAGGSGNTIYF.

A few counts support this clone. V and J are TRBV11-1 and TRBJ2-7, with TRBD2 matching over 9 bases. This CDR3 has 13 amino acids. In germline, CDR1 is SGHAT, CDR2 FQDESV (reference sequence). With V trimmed by 6 bases and J by 4 bases, 4 bases remained unmatched. Here the CDR3 reads CASSRGLAYEQYF. The DNA of the CDR3 is TGTGCCAGCAGTCGCGGACTAGCGTACGAGCAGTACTTC.

The chain has TRBV5-1 and TRBJ1-1; 9 positions agree with TRBD1. The V segment lost 4 bases and the J segment 0 bases; nucleotides outside the gene matches: 4. This CDR3 region has 15 residues. Germline-derived CDR1 and CDR2 are SGHRS and YFSETQ. This CDR3 reads CASSQDRGLNTEAFF. In DNA, the CDR3 is TGCGCCAGCAGCCAGGACAGGGGATTGAACACTGAAGCTTTCTTT.